This T cell receptor beta chain originates from a study of patients and donors after allogeneic stem cell transplantation. Germline CDR1 and CDR2: SNHLY and FYNNEI. This CDR3 is built from 14 residues. Losses at the gene ends were 6 bases for V and 10 bases for J; bases not matched to a gene: 9. In TCRdb, the RT-PCR reads were re-called with MiXCR into one record per CDR3 protein. The sample yields about a million distinct CDR3 sequences, roughly 18% seen once. This clonotype was detected a few times. This chain links TRBV2 with TRBJ2-2, with 9 positions matching TRBD2. Sequencing was carried out using blood, either unsorted or a sorted T cell fraction (not recorded which). The clonotype originates from a human donor who was either an allogeneic HSCT recipient or a stem cell or donor lymphocyte infusion donor (not recorded which). It is not recorded whose cells these are; they may come from a transplant donor. This chain's CDR3 is CASRGGRAVVELFF. The CDR3 DNA reads TGTGCCAGCAGGGGCGGGAGGGCCGTCGTGGAGCTGTTTTTT.